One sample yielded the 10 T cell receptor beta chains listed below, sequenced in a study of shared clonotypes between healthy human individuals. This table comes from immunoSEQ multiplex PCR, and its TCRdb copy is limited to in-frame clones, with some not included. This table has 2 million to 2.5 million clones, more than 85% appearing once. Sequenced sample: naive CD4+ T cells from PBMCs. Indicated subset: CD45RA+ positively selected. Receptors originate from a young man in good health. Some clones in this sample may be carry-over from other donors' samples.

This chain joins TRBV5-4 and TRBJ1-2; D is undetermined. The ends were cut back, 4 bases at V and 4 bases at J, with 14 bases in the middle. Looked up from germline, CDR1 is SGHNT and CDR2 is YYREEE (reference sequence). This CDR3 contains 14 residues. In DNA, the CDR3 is TGTGCCAGCAGCACCGGACGGAGCCCCTATGGCTACACCTTC. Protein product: CASSTGRSPYGYTF.

This chain's CDR3 is CASSSEVGDYEQYF. The DNA for the CDR3 is TGTGCCAGCAGCTCAGAGGTCGGTGATTACGAGCAGTACTTC. The chain combines TRBV9 with TRBJ2-7, with D uncertain. The length of the CDR3 is 14 residues. The germline V gene has CDR1 SGDLS and CDR2 YYNGEE. V gave up 4 bases and J gave up 4 bases, with 15 bases separating them.

CDR3 sequence reads: CASSLGGPFRGYYGYTF. The CDR3 DNA is TGTGCCAGCAGTTTGGGCGGTCCTTTCAGGGGCTACTATGGCTACACCTTC. The rearrangement links TRBV28 to TRBJ1-2, with D tentatively TRBD1 (6 bases). Germline assignment: CDR1 MDHEN and CDR2 SYDVKM. CDR3 length equals 17 residues. V gave up 3 bases and J gave up 3 bases, with 20 bases separating them.

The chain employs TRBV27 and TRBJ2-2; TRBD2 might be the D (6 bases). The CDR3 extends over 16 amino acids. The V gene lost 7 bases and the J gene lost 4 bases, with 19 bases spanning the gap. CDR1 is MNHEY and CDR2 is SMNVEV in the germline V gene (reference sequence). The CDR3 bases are TGTGCCAGCACGCGAGCTAGCGCGGGGCGCACCGGGGAGCTGTTTTTT. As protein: CASTRASAGRTGELFF.

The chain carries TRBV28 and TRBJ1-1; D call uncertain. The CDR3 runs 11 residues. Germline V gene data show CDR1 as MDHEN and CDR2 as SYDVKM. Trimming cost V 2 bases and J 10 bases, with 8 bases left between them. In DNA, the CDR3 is TGTGCCAGCAGTTTAGGCCAGGCAGCTTTCTTT. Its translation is CASSLGQAAFF.

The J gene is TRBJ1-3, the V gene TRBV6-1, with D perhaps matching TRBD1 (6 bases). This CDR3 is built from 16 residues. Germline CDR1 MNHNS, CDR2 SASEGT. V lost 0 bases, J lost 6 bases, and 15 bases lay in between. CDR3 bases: TGTGCCAGCAGTGAAGCGCTTTGGGCAGGGGTAAACACCATATATTTT. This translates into CASSEALWAGVNTIYF.

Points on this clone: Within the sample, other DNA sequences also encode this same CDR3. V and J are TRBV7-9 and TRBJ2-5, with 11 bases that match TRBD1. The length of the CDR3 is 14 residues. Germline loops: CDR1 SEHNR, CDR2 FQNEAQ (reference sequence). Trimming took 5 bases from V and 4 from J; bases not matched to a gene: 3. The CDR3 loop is CASSLGTGGETQYF. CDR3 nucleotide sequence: TGTGCCAGCAGCCTCGGGACAGGGGGAGAGACCCAGTACTTC.

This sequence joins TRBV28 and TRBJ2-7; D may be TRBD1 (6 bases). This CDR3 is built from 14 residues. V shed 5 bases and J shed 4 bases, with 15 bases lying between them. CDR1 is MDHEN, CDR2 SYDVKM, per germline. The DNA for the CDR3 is TGTGCCAGCAGTGACTACAGGGAAGGGTACGAGCAGTACTTC. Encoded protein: CASSDYREGYEQYF.

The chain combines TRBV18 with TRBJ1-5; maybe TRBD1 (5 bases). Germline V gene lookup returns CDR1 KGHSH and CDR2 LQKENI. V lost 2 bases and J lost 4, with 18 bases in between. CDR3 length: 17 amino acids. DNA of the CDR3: TGTGCCAGCTCACCAATTGGGACCCCGGGAGGGAATCAGCCCCAGCATTTT. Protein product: CASSPIGTPGGNQPQHF.

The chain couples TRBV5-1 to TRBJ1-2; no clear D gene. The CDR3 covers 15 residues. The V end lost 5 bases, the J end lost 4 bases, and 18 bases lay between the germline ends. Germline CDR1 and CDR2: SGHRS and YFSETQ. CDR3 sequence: CASRPSSGDFYGYTF. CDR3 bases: TGCGCCAGCAGGCCCTCCAGCGGCGACTTCTATGGCTACACCTTC.